Listed here are 4 T cell receptor beta chains from one sample, sequenced in a study of blood T cell repertoires in COVID-19. Here immunoSEQ multiplex PCR was the method, and the copy in TCRdb shows in-frame clones only, minus some. Of some 94,000 clones in the sample, about 83% are singletons; the top ten hold 15% to 20%. The sample was peripheral blood. All receptors derive from a woman aged 60-70 years with COVID-19, enrolled during active disease.

The chain uses TRBV5-1 and TRBJ2-6; TRBD2 is a possible D gene (6 bases). The CDR3 is 16 amino acids. V dropped 7 bases and J dropped 1 base, with 15 bases sitting between them. Germline loops: CDR1 SGHRS, CDR2 YFSETQ. CDR3 loop: CASREYLSSGANVLTF. The CDR3 region has the DNA TGCGCCAGCCGGGAGTATTTATCATCTGGGGCCAACGTCCTGACTTTC.

V is TRBV7-9 and J is TRBJ1-1; 12 bases align to TRBD1. Unmatched junction bases numbered 7, after V lost 10 bases and J lost 7 bases. Germline CDR1 reads SEHNR; CDR2 reads FQNEAQ (reference sequence). The CDR3 has 13 residues. The CDR3 nucleotides are TGTGCCATATCGGGACAGGGGGCCTTTGAAGCTTTCTTT. This sequence encodes CAISGQGAFEAFF.

The gene calls are TRBV5-1 and TRBJ2-3; maybe TRBD1 (6 bases). Germline loops: CDR1 SGHRS, CDR2 YFSETQ. The V and J ends lost 4 bases and 2 bases respectively, with 11 bases between them. The CDR3 consists of 14 residues. The CDR3 region has the DNA TGCGCCAGCAGCGACGGGACAATCACAGATACGCAGTATTTT. It is translated as CASSDGTITDTQYF.

This chain uses TRBV4-1 with TRBJ1-4, with TRBD1 identical over 7 bases. This CDR3 is built from 17 residues. V shed 0 bases and J 2 bases; nucleotides not matched to a gene: 6. The germline CDR1 and CDR2 sequences are MGHRA and YSYEKL. The CDR3 nucleotides are TGCGCCAGCAGCCAAGAAGGACCGGACAGGACTAATGAAAAACTGTTTTTT. Its protein product is CASSQEGPDRTNEKLFF.